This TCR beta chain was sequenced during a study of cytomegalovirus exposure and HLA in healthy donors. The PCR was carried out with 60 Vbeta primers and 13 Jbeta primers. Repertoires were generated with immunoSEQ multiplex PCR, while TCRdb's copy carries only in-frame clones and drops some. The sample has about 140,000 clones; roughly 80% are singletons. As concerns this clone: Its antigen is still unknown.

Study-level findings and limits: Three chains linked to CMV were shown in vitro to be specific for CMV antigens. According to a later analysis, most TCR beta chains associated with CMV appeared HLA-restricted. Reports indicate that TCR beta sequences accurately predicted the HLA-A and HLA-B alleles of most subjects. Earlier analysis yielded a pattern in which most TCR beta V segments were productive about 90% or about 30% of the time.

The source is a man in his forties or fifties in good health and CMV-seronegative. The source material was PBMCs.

DNA of the CDR3: TGTGCCAGCAGATCGGGAGGAGAACAGCCCCAGCATTTT. It specifies CASRSGGEQPQHF. The V gene is TRBV2, the J gene TRBJ1-5; D gene unclear. Germline V CDR1 and CDR2: SNHLY, FYNNEI. Deletions cut 6 bases from V and 7 bases from J, with 13 bases between. The CDR3 totals 13 residues.